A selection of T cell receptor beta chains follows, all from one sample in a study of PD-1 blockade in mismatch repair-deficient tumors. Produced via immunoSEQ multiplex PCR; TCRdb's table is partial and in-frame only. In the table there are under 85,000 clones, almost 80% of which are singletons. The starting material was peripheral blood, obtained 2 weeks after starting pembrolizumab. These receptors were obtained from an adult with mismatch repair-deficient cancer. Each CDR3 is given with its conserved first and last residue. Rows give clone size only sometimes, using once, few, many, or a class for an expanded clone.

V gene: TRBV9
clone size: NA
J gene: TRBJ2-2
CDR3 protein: CASSFTGANTGELFF

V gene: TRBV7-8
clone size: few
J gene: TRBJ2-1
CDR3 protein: CASSAAGTRGNEQFF

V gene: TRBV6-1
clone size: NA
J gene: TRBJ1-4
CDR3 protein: CASGNDRGNEKLFF

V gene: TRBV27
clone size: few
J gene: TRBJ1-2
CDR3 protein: CASRKQGGDGYTF

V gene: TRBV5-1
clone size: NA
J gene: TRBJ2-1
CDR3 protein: CASSLAGVVNEQFF

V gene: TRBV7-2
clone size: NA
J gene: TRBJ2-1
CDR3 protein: CASRLTSETYNEQFF

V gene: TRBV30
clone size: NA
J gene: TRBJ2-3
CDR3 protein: CAWSAGTGTDTQYF

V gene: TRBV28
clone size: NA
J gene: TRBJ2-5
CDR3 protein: CASSLMTALGETQYF

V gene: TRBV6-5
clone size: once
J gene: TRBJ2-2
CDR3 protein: CASGTVSTGELFF

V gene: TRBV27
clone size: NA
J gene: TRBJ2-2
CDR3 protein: CASSTTGLTGELFF

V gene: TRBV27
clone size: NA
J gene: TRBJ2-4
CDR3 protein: CASSPIWGVGNIQYF

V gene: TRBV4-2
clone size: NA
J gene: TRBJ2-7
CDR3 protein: CASSLGLEQYF

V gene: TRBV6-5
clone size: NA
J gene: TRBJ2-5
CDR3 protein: CASSSNRGAMETQYF

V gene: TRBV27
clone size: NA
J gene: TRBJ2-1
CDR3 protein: CASRDYNEQFF

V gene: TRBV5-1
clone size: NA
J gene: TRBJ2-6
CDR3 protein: CASNSGTKSGANVLTF

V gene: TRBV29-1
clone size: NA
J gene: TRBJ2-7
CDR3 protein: CSVILRGNEQYF

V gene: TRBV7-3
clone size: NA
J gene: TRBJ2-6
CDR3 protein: CASTRLGDGANVLTF

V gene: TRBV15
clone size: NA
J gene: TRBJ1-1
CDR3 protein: CATSRDPRAEAFF

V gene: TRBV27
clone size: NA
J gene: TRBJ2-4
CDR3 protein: CASSYRGLFKNIQYF

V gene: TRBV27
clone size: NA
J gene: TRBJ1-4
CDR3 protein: CASSRNRGKLFF

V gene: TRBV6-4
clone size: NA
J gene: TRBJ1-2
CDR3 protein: CASSDTYRVGGGYTF

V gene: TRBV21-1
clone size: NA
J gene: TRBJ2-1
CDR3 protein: CASSNLGLMEWEQFF

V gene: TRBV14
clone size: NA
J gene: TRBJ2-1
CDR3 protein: CASSPWGLGNEQFF

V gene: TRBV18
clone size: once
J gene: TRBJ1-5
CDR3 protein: CASSPRRDREGQPQHF

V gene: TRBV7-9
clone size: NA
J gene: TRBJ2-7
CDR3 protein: CASSSSAGGPFEQYF

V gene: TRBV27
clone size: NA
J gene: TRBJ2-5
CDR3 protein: CASRPNVGAETQYF

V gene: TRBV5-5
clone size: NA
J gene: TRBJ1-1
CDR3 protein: CASSPDGWGLNTEAFF

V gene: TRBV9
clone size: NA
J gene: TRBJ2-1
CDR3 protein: CASSAWDRDSDEQFF

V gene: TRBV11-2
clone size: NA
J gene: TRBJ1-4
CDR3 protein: CASSLDPDRGLVYPNEKLFF

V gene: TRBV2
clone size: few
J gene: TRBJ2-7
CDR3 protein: CASKTGGFSGRRSYEQYF

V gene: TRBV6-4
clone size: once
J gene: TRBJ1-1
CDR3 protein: CASSLEEGTEAFF

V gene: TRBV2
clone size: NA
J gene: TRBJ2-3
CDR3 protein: CASIREHTDTQYF

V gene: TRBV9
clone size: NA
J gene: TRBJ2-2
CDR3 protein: CASSPDPGQNTGELFF

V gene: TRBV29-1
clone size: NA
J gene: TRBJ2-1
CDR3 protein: CSVSTSGATYNEQFF

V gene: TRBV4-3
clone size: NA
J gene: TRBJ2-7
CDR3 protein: CASSQDPSNHEQYF

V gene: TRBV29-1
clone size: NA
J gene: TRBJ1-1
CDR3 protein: CSVAVQQNTEAFF

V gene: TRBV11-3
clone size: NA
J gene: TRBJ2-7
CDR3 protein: CASSLYRSLSYEQYF

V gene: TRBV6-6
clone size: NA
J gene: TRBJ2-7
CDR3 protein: CASSYSTGGYEQYF

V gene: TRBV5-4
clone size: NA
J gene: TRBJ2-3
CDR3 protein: CASSQDNGYTDTQYF

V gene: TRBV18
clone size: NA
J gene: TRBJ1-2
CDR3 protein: CASSPLTGANYGYTF

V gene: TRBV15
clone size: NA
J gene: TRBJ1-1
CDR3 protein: CATADISNTEAFF

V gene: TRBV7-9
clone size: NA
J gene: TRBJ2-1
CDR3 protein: CASSFRDYYNEQFF

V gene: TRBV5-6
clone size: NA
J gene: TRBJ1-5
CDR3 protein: CASSLNNQPQHF

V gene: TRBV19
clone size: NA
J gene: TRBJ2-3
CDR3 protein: CASSPNRDSSDTQYF

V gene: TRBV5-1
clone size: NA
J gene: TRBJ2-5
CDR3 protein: CASSSGLGIRGEETQYF

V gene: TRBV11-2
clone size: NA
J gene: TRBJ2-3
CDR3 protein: CASSLGRKGTQYF

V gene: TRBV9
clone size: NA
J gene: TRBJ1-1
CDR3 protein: CASSAALNTEAFF

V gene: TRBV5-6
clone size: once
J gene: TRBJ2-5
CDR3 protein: CASSGDDRVQETQYF

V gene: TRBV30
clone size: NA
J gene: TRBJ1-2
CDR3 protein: CAWSGRQNYGYTF

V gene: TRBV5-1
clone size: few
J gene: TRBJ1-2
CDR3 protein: CASSSELYGYTF

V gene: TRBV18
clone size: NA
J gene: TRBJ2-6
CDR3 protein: CASSPLGQVAGANVLTF

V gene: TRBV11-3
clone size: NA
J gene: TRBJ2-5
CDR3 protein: CASTLTSGMETQYF

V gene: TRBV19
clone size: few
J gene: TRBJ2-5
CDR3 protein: CASSISKGSTGTQYF

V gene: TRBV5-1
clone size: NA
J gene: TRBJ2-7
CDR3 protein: CASSSMAGSSYEQYF

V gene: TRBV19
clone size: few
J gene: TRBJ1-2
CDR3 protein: CASTSRGGYGYTF

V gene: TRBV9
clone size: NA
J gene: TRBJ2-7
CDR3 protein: CASSSSGGSTYEQYF